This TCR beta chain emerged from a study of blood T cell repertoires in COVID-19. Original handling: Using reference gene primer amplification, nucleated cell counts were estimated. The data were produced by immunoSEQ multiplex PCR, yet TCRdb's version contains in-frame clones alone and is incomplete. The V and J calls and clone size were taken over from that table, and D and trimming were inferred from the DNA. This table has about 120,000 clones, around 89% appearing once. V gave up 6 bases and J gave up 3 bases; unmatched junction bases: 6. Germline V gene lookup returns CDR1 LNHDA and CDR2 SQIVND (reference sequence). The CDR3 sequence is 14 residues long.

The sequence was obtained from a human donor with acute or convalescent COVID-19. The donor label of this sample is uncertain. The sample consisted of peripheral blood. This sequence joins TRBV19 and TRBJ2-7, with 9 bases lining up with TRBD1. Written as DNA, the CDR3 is TGTGCCAGTAGCGAGCCGGGACAGGGCTACGAGCAGTACTTC. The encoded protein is CASSEPGQGYEQYF.